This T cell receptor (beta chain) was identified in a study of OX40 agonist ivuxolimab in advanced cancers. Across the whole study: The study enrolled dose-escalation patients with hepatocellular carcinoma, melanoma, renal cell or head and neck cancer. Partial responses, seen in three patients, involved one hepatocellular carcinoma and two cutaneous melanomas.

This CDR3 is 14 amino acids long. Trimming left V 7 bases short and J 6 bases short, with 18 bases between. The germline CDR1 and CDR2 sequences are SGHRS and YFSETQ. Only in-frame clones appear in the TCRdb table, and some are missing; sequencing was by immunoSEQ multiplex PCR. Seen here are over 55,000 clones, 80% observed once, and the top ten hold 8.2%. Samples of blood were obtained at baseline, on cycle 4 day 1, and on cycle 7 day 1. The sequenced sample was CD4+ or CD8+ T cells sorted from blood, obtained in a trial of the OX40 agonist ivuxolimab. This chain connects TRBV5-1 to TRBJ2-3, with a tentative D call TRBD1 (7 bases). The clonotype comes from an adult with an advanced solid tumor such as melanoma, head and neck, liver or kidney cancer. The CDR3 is CASRVEGALDTQYF. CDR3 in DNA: TGCGCCAGCCGTGTGGAGGGGGCTTTGGATACGCAGTATTTT.